This is a list of T cell receptor beta chains from one sample in a study of technical replicates of blood from several donors. Using immunoSEQ multiplex PCR, the repertoire was profiled, and TCRdb retains in-frame clones only, with some absent. The data show tens of thousands of clones, with about 90% seen just once and about 0.43% held by the top ten. Material for sequencing was T cells isolated from PBMCs. The receptors here all came from a human donor in good health. Both conserved end residues are trimmed from each CDR3. Fields, in order: J gene, V gene, clone size, CDR3 length, CDR3 protein. Clone size is stated in some rows and not others, as once, few, many or a class when expanded.

>TRBJ1-2|TRBV2|-|9
ASSRAGGYT
>TRBJ2-6|TRBV10-3|-|16
AISDLLSRGSGANVLT
>TRBJ2-1|TRBV5-4|-|10
ASSLIVDEQF
>TRBJ2-7|TRBV7-8|-|15
ASSLERGDFRGWEQY
>TRBJ2-3|TRBV5-6|-|12
ASSRWTGTDTQY
>TRBJ2-7|TRBV4-1|-|14
ASSQAPGLVPYEQY
>TRBJ2-7|TRBV29-1|once|10
SVRDSPYEQY
>TRBJ1-1|TRBV6-5|-|11
ASSSLRRTEAF
>TRBJ2-1|TRBV2|once|16
ASSPGLAGDGPYNEQF
>TRBJ2-1|TRBV19|-|17
ASSILANFGLAGAGWPF
>TRBJ2-2|TRBV4-1|-|13
ASSQGTGYTGELF
>TRBJ2-3|TRBV5-1|-|14
ASSPRGTHGPDTQY
>TRBJ2-2|TRBV18|once|14
ASSPGDRRNTGELF
>TRBJ2-2|TRBV7-3|-|13
ASSQPSGIAGELF
>TRBJ2-1|TRBV6-5|-|12
ASSYSILAGEQF
>TRBJ1-1|TRBV18|-|14
ASSPLTDRGRTEAF
>TRBJ1-1|TRBV7-9|-|13
ASSRNDRGRTEAF
>TRBJ2-1|TRBV10-3|-|13
AISDIAGGYNEQF
>TRBJ2-3|TRBV9|-|13
ASSVGGRDGDTQY
>TRBJ2-6|TRBV5-1|-|14
ASSEDGTTGANVLT
>TRBJ1-2|TRBV5-4|once|12
ASRRTGSDYGYT
>TRBJ1-5|TRBV6-6|-|12
ASTWTGTLEPQH
>TRBJ1-1|TRBV2|-|11
ASSEARNTEAF
>TRBJ2-1|TRBV6-5|-|13
ASRDRALSYNEQF
>TRBJ2-2|TRBV7-2|-|13
ASSPTRSATGELF
>TRBJ2-1|TRBV4-1|-|12
ASSQKTSGNEQF
>TRBJ1-5|TRBV11-2|-|14
ASSLAGGQGNQPQH
>TRBJ1-1|TRBV29-1|-|11
SVGAAWNTEAF
>TRBJ2-3|TRBV27|-|10
ASSFRRDTQY
>TRBJ2-2|TRBV7-9|-|9
ASSLIGMPF
>TRBJ1-2|TRBV27|-|11
ASSFGGNYGYT
>TRBJ1-5|TRBV30|-|11
AWRQGFNQPQH
>TRBJ1-4|TRBV5-1|-|12
ARTPGTAVEKLF
>TRBJ2-5|TRBV2|-|13
ASSEIRGAQETQY
>TRBJ1-1|TRBV4-2|-|14
ASSQVQGLENTEAF
>TRBJ1-1|TRBV29-1|-|10
SVGGVNTEAF
>TRBJ1-1|TRBV4-3|-|13
ASSQGFRGNTEAF
>TRBJ2-7|TRBV2|-|9
ASCIRDEQY
>TRBJ1-1|TRBV4-1|-|15
ASRRRGHGTGETEAF
>TRBJ1-2|TRBV7-9|-|14
ASSLGLLRLDYGYT
>TRBJ2-7|TRBV9|-|13
ASSGQGGGHYEQY
>TRBJ1-2|TRBV12-5|-|11
ASGETGFYGYT
>TRBJ1-1|TRBV28|-|13
ASSLSGQANTEAF
>TRBJ1-3|TRBV11-2|-|15
ASSLDPGIFPGNTIY
>TRBJ1-5|TRBV2|-|12
ASSDESGDQPQH
>TRBJ2-7|TRBV10-1|-|14
ASSEKTVQGFYEQY
>TRBJ2-7|TRBV6-5|-|14
ASSYSRLAGGYEQY
>TRBJ2-3|TRBV5-4|-|11
ATAPQGGDTQY
>TRBJ2-2|TRBV13|-|14
ASSLTGFGLGGELF
>TRBJ2-5|TRBV4-3|-|13
ASSRGSGVGETQY
>TRBJ1-3|TRBV5-1|-|10
ASSFRGNTIY
>TRBJ2-7|TRBV5-1|-|13
ASSLSSGEFYEQY